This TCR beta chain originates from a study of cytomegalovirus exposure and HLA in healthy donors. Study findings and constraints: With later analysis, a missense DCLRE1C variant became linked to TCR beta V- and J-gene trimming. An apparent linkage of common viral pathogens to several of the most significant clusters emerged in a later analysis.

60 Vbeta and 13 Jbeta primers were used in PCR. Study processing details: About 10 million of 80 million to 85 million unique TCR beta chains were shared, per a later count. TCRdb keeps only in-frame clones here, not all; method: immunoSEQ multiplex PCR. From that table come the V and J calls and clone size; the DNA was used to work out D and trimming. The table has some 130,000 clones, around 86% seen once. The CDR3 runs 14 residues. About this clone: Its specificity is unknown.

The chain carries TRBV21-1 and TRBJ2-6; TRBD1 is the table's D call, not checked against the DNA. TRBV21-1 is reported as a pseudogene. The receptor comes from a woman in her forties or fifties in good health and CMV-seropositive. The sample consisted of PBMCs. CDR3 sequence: CASSTLDRANVLTF. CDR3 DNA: TGTGCCAGCAGCACCTTGGACAGGGCCAACGTCCTGACTTTC.